Listed here are 22 T cell receptor beta chains from one sample, sequenced in a study of T cell changes during pregnancy in multiple sclerosis. TCRdb's copy holds only in-frame clones and misses some; the assay was immunoSEQ multiplex PCR. The sample holds 84,000 or so clones, 85% to 95% seen once. Sequences were derived from peripheral blood, sampled in the third trimester of pregnancy. The receptor source for this set is a female donor with multiple sclerosis, enrolled in a pregnancy study.

The genes are TRBV9 and TRBJ2-2, with 8 bases matching TRBD2. Germline V gene data show CDR1 as SGDLS and CDR2 as YYNGEE. CDR3 size: 15 residues. V lost 2 bases to trimming and J lost 2 bases; unmatched junction nucleotides: 2. The CDR3 DNA reads TGTGCCAGCAGCGTTAGCGGGGCCAACACCGGGGAGCTGTTTTTT. Its protein product is CASSVSGANTGELFF.

V is TRBV5-1 and J is TRBJ2-7; TRBD2 agrees at 12 bases. Germline trimming cut 5 bases from V and 2 bases from J; bases unmatched to any gene: 5. The CDR3 has 15 amino acids. Germline loops: CDR1 SGHRS, CDR2 YFSETQ. The CDR3 DNA reads TGCGCCAGCAGTCATGCTAGCGGGGGGGCCTACGAGCAGTACTTC. It specifies CASSHASGGAYEQYF.

The chain joins TRBV7-8 to TRBJ2-7; 7 bases align to TRBD1. CDR1 is SGHVS and CDR2 is FQNEAQ in the germline V gene. Germline trimming cut 1 base from V and 6 bases from J; bases unmatched to any gene: 6. The CDR3 loop spans 14 amino acids. The CDR3 DNA sequence: TGTGCCAGCAGCTTAGTGACAGGGCAAGGCGAGCAGTACTTC. It encodes CASSLVTGQGEQYF.

This clone was counted a single time. CDR3 in amino acids: CASSPGTSSHEQYF. In DNA, the CDR3 is TGTGCCAGCAGTCCCGGGACTAGTTCCCACGAGCAGTACTTC. V is TRBV5-5 and J is TRBJ2-7, with 8 bases matching TRBD2. The CDR3 extends over 14 amino acids. Germline V lookup: CDR1 SGHKS, CDR2 YYEKEE (reference sequence). V lost 5 bases to trimming and J lost 5 bases; unmatched junction nucleotides: 9.

The V gene is TRBV4-1, the J gene TRBJ2-5; no firm D call. The V gene lost 0 bases and the J gene lost 2 bases, with 7 bases spanning the gap. The CDR3 length is 14 residues. Germline-derived CDR1 and CDR2 are MGHRA and YSYEKL. The CDR3 region is CASSQDQLQETQYF. The CDR3 DNA sequence: TGCGCCAGCAGCCAAGATCAGTTACAAGAGACCCAGTACTTC.

The chain uses TRBV19 and TRBJ1-5; D not resolved. There are 16 residues in the CDR3. V was clipped by 6 bases and J by 2 bases, with 17 bases between them. Germline lookup yields CDR1 LNHDA and CDR2 SQIVND (reference sequence). The CDR3 here is CASSRHAPKGNQPQHF. CDR3 nucleotide sequence: TGTGCCAGTAGCCGACATGCCCCAAAGGGCAATCAGCCCCAGCATTTT.

The chain carries TRBV5-1 and TRBJ1-1, with unresolved D. Germline CDR1 is SGHRS and CDR2 is YFSETQ. CDR3 length equals 13 residues. Trimming removed 4 bases from V and 11 bases from J, with 18 bases in between. The CDR3, as DNA: TGCGCCAGCAGCGTAGGGAATTGGGAGGTGGCTTTCTTT. It encodes CASSVGNWEVAFF.

The genes are TRBV21-1 and TRBJ1-1; the table's D call TRBD1 went unverified against the DNA. TRBV21-1 is shown as a pseudogene. The CDR3 contains 16 residues. The chain's CDR3 is CASSRGDSLPNTEAFF. The CDR3 DNA is TGTGCCAGCAGCAGGGGGGACAGCTTACCGAACACTGAAGCTTTCTTT.

This clone was observed once. This chain links TRBV11-2 with TRBJ2-5; TRBD1 matches at 9 bases. After removal of 5 bases from V and 13 bases from J, the junction contained 23 bases not matched to a gene. Germline assignment: CDR1 SGHAT and CDR2 FQNNGV. The CDR3 contains 17 residues. The CDR3 loop reads CASSPPMGSDRGSFRYF. Here the CDR3 DNA reads TGTGCCAGCAGCCCCCCGATGGGGTCGGACAGGGGATCATTTCGGTACTTC. Full variable domain (remainder filled in from reference TRBV11-2 and TRBJ2-5): EAGVAQSPRYKIIEKRQSVAFWCNPISGHATLYWYQQILGQGPKLLIQFQNNGVVDDSQLPKDRFSAERLKGVDSTLKIQPAKLEDSAVYLCASSPPMGSDRGSFRYFGPGTRLLVL.

This chain connects TRBV19 to TRBJ2-1; no firm D call. Germline V gene data show CDR1 as LNHDA and CDR2 as SQIVND (reference sequence). Trimming left V 5 bases short and J 4 bases short, with 15 bases between. The CDR3 is 15 amino acids. The CDR3: CASSRVRLTYNEQFF. CDR3 sequence (DNA): TGTGCCAGTAGTCGGGTCCGCCTAACTTACAATGAGCAGTTCTTC.

The table lists this clone with a count of one. This chain joins TRBV9 and TRBJ2-1, with 11 bases that match TRBD2. The CDR3 covers 15 residues. Looked up from germline, CDR1 is SGDLS and CDR2 is YYNGEE. V was clipped by 0 bases and J by 8 bases; unmatched bases: 4. The CDR3 loop is CASSVEGLAEDEQFF. The CDR3, as DNA: TGTGCCAGCAGCGTAGAGGGACTAGCGGAGGATGAGCAGTTCTTC. Complete variable domain (other parts from reference TRBV9 and TRBJ2-1): DSGVTQTPKHLITATGQRVTLRCSPRSGDLSVYWYQQSLDQGLQFLIQYYNGEERAKGNILERFSAQQFPDLHSELNLSSLELGDSALYFCASSVEGLAEDEQFFGPGTRLTVL.

This clone was recorded only once. The chain recombines TRBV25-1 with TRBJ1-2; 7 bases map to TRBD1. Trimming took 4 bases from V and 5 from J; bases not matched to a gene: 10. The CDR3 spans 15 residues. CDR1 MGHDK and CDR2 SYGVNS come from the germline V gene. CDR3: CASSGHRGQAYGYTF. The CDR3 DNA follows: TGTGCCAGCAGTGGCCACAGGGGTCAAGCATATGGCTACACCTTC.

Only one count was recorded for this clone. The chain carries TRBV15 and TRBJ2-7; 9 nucleotides agree with TRBD1. The J segment lost 7 bases and the V segment lost 0 bases, leaving 7 bases of the junction unmatched. Germline-derived CDR1 and CDR2 are LNHNV and YYDKDF (reference sequence). This CDR3 is 15 amino acids long. The CDR3 DNA is TGTGCCACCAGCAGAGATCAGAGGACAGGGGCTGAGCAGTACTTC. Protein sequence: CATSRDQRTGAEQYF.

This clone has a single count. The genes are TRBV11-2 and TRBJ1-1; 7 positions agree with TRBD1. Germline values: CDR1 SGHAT, CDR2 FQNNGV. CDR3 length: 17 amino acids. V lost 6 bases, J lost 3 bases, and 16 bases stayed unmatched. The CDR3 here is CASSQGGFRGPDTEAFF. CDR3 in DNA: TGTGCCAGCAGTCAGGGGGGTTTTCGAGGGCCGGACACTGAAGCTTTCTTT.

The V and J genes are TRBV6-5 and TRBJ1-3; weak D call: TRBD1 (5 bases). Germline values: CDR1 MNHEY, CDR2 SVGAGI. Trimming left V 6 bases short and J 2 bases short, with 14 bases between. The CDR3 consists of 15 residues. The CDR3 loop is CASSPYQGPGNTIYF. CDR3 coding DNA: TGTGCCAGCAGCCCTTACCAGGGCCCTGGAAACACCATATATTTT.

V usage is TRBV19 and J usage is TRBJ2-2, with 7 bases matching TRBD1. Unmatched junction bases numbered 5, after V lost 7 bases and J lost 3 bases. The CDR3 length is 14 residues. Germline assignment: CDR1 LNHDA and CDR2 SQIVND (reference sequence). Written as DNA, the CDR3 is TGTGCCAGTAAGGGGGCGTGGGACACCGGGGAGCTGTTTTTT. Translated, it gives CASKGAWDTGELFF.

This clone was seen only once. The chain combines TRBV7-8 with TRBJ1-5; 10 bases map to TRBD1. The germline CDR1 and CDR2 sequences are SGHVS and FQNEAQ. There are 18 residues in the CDR3. J lost 5 bases, V lost 5 bases, and 15 bases had no gene match. The CDR3 coding sequence is TGTGCCAGCAGCATGCCTAGGACAGGGGGGACCCTACATCAGCCCCAGCATTTT. Protein product: CASSMPRTGGTLHQPQHF.

The chain carries TRBV25-1 and TRBJ2-1; TRBD2 matches 15 bases. V gave up 8 bases and J gave up 4 bases; unmatched junction bases: 6. This CDR3 region has 16 residues. Germline CDR1 is MGHDK and CDR2 is SYGVNS. The CDR3 spells CASRGLAGGSYNEQFF. CDR3 nucleotide sequence: TGTGCCAGCCGGGGACTAGCGGGGGGATCTTACAATGAGCAGTTCTTC.

The chain combines TRBV18 with TRBJ1-2; a possible D gene is TRBD1 (6 bases). Germline CDR1 is KGHSH and CDR2 is LQKENI. With 0 bases removed from V and 4 bases from J, the gap between germline ends came to 9 bases. The length of the CDR3 is 14 residues. The chain's CDR3 is CASSPPGGSYGYTF. As DNA, the CDR3 is TGTGCCAGCTCACCACCTGGGGGCTCCTATGGCTACACCTTC.

The rearrangement uses TRBV4-2 and TRBJ1-5; D unclear. Trimming left V 0 bases short and J 7 bases short, with 10 bases between. CDR3 length equals 14 residues. Germline CDR1 is LGHNA and CDR2 is YNFKEQ. CDR3 loop: CASSQEVPRQPQHF. For the CDR3, the DNA is TGTGCCAGCAGCCAAGAGGTTCCCAGGCAGCCCCAGCATTTT.

This chain links TRBV6-1 with TRBJ2-1; 7 bases are shared with TRBD1. The CDR3 contains 15 residues. The V and J ends lost 1 base and 5 bases, in that order; junction bases with no gene match: 5. Germline lookup yields CDR1 MNHNS and CDR2 SASEGT. The CDR3 nucleotides read TGTGCCAGCAGTGAAGTCACAGGGGCAAACAATGAGCAGTTCTTC. Residues: CASSEVTGANNEQFF.

This clone came up a few times. The chain joins TRBV6-7 to TRBJ1-6, with 7 bases aligning to TRBD1. TRBV6-7 is labeled an ORF, and its function is uncertain. The CDR3 covers 19 residues. Germline trimming cut 7 bases from V and 7 bases from J; bases unmatched to any gene: 22. The CDR3 sequence is CASISEEGDRVLGNSPLHF. As DNA, the CDR3 is TGTGCCAGCATTTCTGAAGAGGGAGACAGGGTCCTCGGAAATTCACCCCTCCACTTT.